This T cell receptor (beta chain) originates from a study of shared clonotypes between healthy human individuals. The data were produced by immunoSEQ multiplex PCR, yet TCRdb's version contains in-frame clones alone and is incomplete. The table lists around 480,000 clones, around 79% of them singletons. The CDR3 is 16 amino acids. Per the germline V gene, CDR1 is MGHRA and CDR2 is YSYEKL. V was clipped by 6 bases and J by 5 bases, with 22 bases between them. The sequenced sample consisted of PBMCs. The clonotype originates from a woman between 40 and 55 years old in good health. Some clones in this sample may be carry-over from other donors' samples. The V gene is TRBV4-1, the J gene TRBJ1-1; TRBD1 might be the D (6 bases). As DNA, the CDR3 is TGCGCCAGCAGGAACCCCCATACAGGGTACGGGACTGAAGCTTTCTTT. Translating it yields CASRNPHTGYGTEAFF.